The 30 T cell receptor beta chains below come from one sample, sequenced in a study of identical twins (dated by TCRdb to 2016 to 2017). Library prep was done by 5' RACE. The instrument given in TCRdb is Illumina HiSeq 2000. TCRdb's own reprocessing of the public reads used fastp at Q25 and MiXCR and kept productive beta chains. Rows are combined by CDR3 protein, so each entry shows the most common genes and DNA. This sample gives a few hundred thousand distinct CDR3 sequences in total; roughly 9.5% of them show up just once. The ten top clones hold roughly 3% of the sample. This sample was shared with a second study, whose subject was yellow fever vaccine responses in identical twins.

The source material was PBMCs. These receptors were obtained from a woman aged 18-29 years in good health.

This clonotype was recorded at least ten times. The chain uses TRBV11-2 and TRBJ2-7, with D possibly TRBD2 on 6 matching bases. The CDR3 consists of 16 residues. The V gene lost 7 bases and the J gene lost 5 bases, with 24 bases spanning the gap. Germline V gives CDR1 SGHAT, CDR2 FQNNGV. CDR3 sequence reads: CASTQGLNTENNEQYF. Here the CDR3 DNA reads TGTGCCAGCACCCAGGGACTGAATACAGAAAACAACGAGCAGTACTTC.

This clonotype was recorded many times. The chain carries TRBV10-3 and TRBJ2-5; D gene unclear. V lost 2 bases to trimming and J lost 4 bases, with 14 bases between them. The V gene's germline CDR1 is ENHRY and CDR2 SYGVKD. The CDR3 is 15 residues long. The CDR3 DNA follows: TGTGCCATCAGTGAGCAAGGGTCAGCCCCAGAGACCCAGTACTTC. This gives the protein CAISEQGSAPETQYF.

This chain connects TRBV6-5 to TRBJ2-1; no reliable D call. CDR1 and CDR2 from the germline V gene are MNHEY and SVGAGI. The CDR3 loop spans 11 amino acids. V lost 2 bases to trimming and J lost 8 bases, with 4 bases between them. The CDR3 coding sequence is TGTGCCAGCAGTTACGTCCATGAGCAGTTCTTC. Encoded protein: CASSYVHEQFF.

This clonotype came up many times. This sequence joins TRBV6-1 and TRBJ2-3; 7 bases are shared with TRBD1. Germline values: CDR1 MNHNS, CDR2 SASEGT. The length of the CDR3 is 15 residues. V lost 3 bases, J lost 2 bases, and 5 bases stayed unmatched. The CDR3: CASSDPGQVTDTQYF. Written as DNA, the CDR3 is TGTGCCAGCAGTGATCCAGGACAGGTCACAGATACGCAGTATTTT.

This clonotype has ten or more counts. The CDR3 DNA is TGTGCCAGCAGTTTAAGGCTACATACGCAGTATTTT. It encodes CASSLRLHTQYF. The chain is built from TRBV12-3 or TRBV12-4 and TRBJ2-3; D remains unclear. V was cut by 2 bases and J by 7 bases, with 7 bases left in between. The CDR3 has 12 residues.

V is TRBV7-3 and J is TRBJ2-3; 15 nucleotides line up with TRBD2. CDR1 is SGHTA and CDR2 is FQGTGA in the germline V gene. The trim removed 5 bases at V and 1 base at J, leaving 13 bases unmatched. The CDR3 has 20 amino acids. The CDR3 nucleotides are TGTGCCAGCAGCCCCCTACCCGGACTAGCGGGGGGGTCTGGCACAGATACGCAGTATTTT. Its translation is CASSPLPGLAGGSGTDTQYF.

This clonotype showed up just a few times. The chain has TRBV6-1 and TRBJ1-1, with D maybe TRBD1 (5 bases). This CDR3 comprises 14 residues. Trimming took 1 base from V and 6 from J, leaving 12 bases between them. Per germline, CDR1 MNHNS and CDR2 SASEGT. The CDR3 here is CASSEGGEAAEAFF. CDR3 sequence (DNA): TGTGCCAGCAGTGAAGGAGGGGAGGCGGCTGAAGCTTTCTTT.

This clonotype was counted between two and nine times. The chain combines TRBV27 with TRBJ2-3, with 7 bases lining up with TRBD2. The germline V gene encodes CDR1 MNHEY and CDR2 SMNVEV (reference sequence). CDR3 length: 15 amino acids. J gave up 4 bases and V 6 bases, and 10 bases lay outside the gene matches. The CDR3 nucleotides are TGTGCCAGCAGGGCATCGGGGGAGGGTCCAGATACGCAGTATTTT. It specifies CASRASGEGPDTQYF.

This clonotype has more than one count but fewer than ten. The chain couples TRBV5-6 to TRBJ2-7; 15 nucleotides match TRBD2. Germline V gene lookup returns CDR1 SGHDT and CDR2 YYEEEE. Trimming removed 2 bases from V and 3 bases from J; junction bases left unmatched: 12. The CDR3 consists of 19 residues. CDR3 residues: CASSFQTGLAGGAIYEQYF. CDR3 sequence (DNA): TGTGCCAGCAGCTTCCAAACCGGACTAGCGGGAGGGGCAATCTACGAGCAGTACTTC.

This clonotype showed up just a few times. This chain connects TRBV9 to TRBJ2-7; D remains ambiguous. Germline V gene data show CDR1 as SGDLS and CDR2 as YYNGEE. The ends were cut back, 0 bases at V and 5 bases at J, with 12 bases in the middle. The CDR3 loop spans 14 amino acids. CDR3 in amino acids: CASSVAPSSHEQYF. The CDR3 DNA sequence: TGTGCCAGCAGCGTAGCTCCCAGTTCCCACGAGCAGTACTTC.

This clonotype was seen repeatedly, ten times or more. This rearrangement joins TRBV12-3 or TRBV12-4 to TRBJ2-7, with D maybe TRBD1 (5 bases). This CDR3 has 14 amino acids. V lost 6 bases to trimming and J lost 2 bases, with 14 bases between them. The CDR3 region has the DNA TGTGCCAGCAGCTTCGGAACAGGAACCTACGAGCAGTACTTC. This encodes CASSFGTGTYEQYF.

CDR3 nucleotide sequence: TGCGCCAGCAGCCCACAGGGGGCGGCTGGCGAGCAGTACTTC. It specifies CASSPQGAAGEQYF. The chain uses TRBV4-3 and TRBJ2-7; 9 bases match TRBD1. V dropped 4 bases and J dropped 6; count of bases not matched to a gene: 7. The CDR3 contains 14 residues. From germline, CDR1 is LGHNA and CDR2 YSLEER.

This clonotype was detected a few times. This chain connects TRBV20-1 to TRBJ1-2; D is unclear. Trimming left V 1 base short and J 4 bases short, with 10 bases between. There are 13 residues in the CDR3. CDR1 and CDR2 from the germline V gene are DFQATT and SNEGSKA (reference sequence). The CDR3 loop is CSARGLASYGYTF. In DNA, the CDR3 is TGCAGTGCTAGAGGTCTAGCCTCCTATGGCTACACCTTC.

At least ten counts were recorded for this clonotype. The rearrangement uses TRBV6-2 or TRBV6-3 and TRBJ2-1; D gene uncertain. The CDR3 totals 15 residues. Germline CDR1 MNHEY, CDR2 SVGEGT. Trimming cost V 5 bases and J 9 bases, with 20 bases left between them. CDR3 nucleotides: TGTGCCAGCAGTCTCTGGACGGATACGGGTGGTGAGCAGTTCTTC. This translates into CASSLWTDTGGEQFF.

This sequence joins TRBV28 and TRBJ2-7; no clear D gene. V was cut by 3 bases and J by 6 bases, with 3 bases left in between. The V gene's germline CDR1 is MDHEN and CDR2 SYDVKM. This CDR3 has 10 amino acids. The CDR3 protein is CASSFREQYF. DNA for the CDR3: TGTGCCAGCAGTTTCCGCGAGCAGTACTTC.

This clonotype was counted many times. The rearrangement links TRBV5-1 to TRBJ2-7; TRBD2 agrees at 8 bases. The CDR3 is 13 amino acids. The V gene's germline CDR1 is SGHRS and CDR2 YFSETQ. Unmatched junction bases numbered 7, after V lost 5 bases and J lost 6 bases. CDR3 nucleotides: TGCGCCAGCAGGGAGCGGGAGACGACCGAGCAGTACTTC. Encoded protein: CASRERETTEQYF.

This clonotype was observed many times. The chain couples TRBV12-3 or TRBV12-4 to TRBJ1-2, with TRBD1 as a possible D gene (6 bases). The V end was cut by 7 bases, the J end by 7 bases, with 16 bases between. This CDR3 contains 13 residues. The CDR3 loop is CASTDSPLIGYTF. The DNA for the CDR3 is TGTGCCAGCACGGACAGCCCCCTCATTGGCTACACCTTC.

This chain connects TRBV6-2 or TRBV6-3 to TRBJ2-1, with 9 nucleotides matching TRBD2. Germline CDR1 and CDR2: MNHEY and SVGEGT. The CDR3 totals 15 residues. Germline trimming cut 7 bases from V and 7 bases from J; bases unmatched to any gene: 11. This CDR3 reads CASTPGLAIRNEQFF. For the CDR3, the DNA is TGTGCCAGCACCCCTGGACTAGCGATACGGAATGAGCAGTTCTTC.

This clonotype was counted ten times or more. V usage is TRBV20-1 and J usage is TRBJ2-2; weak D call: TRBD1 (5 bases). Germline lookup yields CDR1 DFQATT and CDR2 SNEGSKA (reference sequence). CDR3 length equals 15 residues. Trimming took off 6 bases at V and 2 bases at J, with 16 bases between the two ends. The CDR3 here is CSAPTRQGNTGELFF. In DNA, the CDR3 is TGCAGTGCCCCGACCCGGCAGGGAAACACCGGGGAGCTGTTTTTT.

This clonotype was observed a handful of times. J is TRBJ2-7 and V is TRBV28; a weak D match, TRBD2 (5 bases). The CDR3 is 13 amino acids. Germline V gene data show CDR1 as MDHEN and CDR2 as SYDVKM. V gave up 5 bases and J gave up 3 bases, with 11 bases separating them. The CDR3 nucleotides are TGTGCCAGCAGTGCAGGACTGAACTACGAGCAGTACTTC. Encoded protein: CASSAGLNYEQYF. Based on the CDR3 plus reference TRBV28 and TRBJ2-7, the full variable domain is DVKVTQSSRYLVKRTGEKVFLECVQDMDHENMFWYRQDPGLGLRLIYFSYDVKMKEKGDIPEGYSVSREKKERFSLILESASTNQTSMYLCASSAGLNYEQYFGPGTRLTVT.

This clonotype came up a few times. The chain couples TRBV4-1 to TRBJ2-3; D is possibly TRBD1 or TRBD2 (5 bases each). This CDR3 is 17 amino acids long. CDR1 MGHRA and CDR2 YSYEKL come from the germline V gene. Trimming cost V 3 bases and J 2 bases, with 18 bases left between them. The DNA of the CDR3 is TGCGCCAGCAGCCACCGGGACCCCAGCTTGCTCACAGATACGCAGTATTTT. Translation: CASSHRDPSLLTDTQYF.

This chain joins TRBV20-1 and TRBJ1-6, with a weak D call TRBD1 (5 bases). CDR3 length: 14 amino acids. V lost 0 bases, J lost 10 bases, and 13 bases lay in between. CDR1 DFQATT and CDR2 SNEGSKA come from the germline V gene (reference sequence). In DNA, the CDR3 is TGCAGTGCTAGAGATTTCCGGGGCACCTCACCCCTCCACTTT. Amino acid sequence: CSARDFRGTSPLHF.

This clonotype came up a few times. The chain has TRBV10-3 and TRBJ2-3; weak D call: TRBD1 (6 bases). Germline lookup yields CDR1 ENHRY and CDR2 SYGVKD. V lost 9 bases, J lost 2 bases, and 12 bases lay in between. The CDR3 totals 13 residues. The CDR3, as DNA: TGTGCCATTTCTACAGGGTACACAGATACGCAGTATTTT. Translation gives CAISTGYTDTQYF.

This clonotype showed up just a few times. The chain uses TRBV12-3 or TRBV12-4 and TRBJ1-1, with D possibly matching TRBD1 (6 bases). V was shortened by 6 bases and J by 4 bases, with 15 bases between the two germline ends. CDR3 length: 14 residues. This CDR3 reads CASSWAGATTEAFF. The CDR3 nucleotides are TGTGCCAGCAGCTGGGCAGGGGCAACCACTGAAGCTTTCTTT.

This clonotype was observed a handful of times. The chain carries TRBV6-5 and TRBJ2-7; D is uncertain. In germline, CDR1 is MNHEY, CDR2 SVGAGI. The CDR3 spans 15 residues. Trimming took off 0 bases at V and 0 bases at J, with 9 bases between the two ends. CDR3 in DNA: TGTGCCAGCAGTTACTCGGGAATTCACTCCTACGAGCAGTACTTC. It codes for CASSYSGIHSYEQYF.

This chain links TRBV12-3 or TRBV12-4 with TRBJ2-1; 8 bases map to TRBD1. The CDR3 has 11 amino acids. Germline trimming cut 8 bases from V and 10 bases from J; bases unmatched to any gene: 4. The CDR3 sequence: CASGDRGEQFF. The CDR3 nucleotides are TGTGCCAGCGGTGACAGGGGCGAGCAGTTCTTC.

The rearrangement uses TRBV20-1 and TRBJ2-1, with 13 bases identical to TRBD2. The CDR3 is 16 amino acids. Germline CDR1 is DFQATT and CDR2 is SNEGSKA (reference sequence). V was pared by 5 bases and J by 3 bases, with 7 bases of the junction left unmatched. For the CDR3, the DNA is TGCAGTGCTCAGCGACTAGCGGGGGGTAACTACAATGAGCAGTTCTTC. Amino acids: CSAQRLAGGNYNEQFF.

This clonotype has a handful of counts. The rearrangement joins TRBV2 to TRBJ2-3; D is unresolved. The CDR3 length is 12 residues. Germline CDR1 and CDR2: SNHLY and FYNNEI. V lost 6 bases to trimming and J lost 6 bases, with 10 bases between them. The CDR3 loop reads CASSKSVDTQYF. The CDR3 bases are TGTGCCAGCAGCAAGTCCGTTGATACGCAGTATTTT.

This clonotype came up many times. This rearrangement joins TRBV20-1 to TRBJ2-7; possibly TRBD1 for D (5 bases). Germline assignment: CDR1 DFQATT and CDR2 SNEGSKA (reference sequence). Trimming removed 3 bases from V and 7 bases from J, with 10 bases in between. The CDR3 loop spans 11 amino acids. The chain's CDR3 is CSARYQGEQYF. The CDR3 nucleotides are TGCAGTGCTAGGTATCAGGGAGAGCAGTACTTC.

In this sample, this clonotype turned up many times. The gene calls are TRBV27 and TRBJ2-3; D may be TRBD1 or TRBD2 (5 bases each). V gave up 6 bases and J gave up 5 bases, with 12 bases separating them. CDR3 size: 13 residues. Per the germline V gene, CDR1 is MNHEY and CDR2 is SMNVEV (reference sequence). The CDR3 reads CASSLLRGDTQYF. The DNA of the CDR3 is TGTGCCAGCAGCCTATTGAGGGGAGATACGCAGTATTTT.